This T cell receptor beta chain was identified in a study of CD8 T cells in Susac syndrome. The sample holds one count of this clonotype. Germline assignment: CDR1 SQVTM and CDR2 ANQGSEA. CDR3 length: 14 amino acids. Between the trimmed V and J ends, which lost 4 bases and 3 bases, there was a span of 14 bases. As controls, healthy donors matched for age and sex were used. Roughly 0.5 to 1 ug RNA was reverse transcribed with random hexamers. TCRdb recomputed calls from the immunoSEQ multiplex PCR reads with MiXCR, one row per CDR3 protein. The sample gives 180,000 or so distinct CDR3 sequences, about 95% of which show up once; 0.1% is in the top ten.

The specimen sequenced was CD4+ T cells from PBMCs. The TCR comes from a human donor in good health. The genes are TRBV29-1 and TRBJ2-3; D might be TRBD1 or TRBD2, each matching 5 bases. The CDR3 protein is CSVAGPGRTDTQYF. The CDR3 DNA is TGCAGCGTTGCGGGGCCCGGAAGGACAGATACGCAGTATTTT.